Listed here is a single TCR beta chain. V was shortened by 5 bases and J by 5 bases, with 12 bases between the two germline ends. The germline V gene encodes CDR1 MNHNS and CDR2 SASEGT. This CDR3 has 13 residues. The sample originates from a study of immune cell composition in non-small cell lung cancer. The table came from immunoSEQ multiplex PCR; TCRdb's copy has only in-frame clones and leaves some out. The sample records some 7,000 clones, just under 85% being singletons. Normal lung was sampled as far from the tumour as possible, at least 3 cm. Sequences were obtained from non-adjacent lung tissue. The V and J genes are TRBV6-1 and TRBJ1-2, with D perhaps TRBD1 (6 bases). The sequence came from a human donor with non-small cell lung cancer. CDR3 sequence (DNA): TGTGCCAGCAGTTCTGACCAGGGGTATGGCTACACCTTC. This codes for CASSSDQGYGYTF.